These 10 T cell receptor beta chains came from one sample sequenced in a study of T cells expressing NK-cell markers (dated by TCRdb to between 2020 and 2021). The method was 5' RACE. Sequencing was performed on an Illumina HiSeq 2000. Through TCRdb reprocessing, the reads give one entry per CDR3 protein sequence; DNA is omitted. This sample's table contains a few hundred thousand distinct CDR3 sequences. 4% to 6.5% of the sample is held by the ten biggest clonotypes. The sequencing sample was made of blood T cells: a sorted CD56 or NKG2C T cell subset, CD4+ or CD8+ T cells, or bulk PBMC T cells (not recorded which). These receptors were collected from a man aged 18-69 years in good health.

This sequence joins TRBV3-1 and TRBJ2-1. The germline V gene encodes CDR1 LGHDT and CDR2 YNNKEL (reference sequence). The CDR3 consists of 14 residues. The CDR3 spells CASSQDKGYGEQFF.

The chain carries TRBV7-9 and TRBJ2-5; TCRdb's D gene call, TRBD1, goes unchecked for lack of DNA. CDR1 is SEHNR, CDR2 FQNEAQ, per germline (reference sequence). CDR3 length: 16 residues. The CDR3 sequence: CASSSRQGGTTETQYF.

The V gene is TRBV7-8, the J gene TRBJ2-1; TCRdb picks TRBD1, but there is no DNA to check that call. The germline gives CDR1 SGHVS, CDR2 FQNEAQ. This CDR3 region has 16 residues. CDR3 region: CASSKNRDRLQDEQFF.

The gene calls are TRBV12-3 or TRBV12-4 and TRBJ2-1; with no DNA, the TCRdb D assignment of TRBD1 cannot be verified. This CDR3 contains 14 residues. The CDR3 reads CASSLSPGVDEQFF.

This chain uses TRBV2 with TRBJ1-4. The CDR3 consists of 16 residues. CDR1 is SNHLY, CDR2 FYNNEI, per germline. CDR3 region: CASSEAQLPLYEKLFF.

The chain links TRBV6-5 to TRBJ2-7; the D gene TCRdb calls, TRBD1, cannot be checked with no DNA. The V gene's germline CDR1 is MNHEY and CDR2 SVGAGI. The CDR3 length is 16 residues. CDR3: CASSTTSGGAYDEQYF.

V and J are TRBV27 and TRBJ1-6; TCRdb picks TRBD1, but there is no DNA to check that call. CDR1 and CDR2 (germline): MNHEY, SMNVEV (reference sequence). This CDR3 spans 15 amino acids. CDR3 sequence reads: CASSQDSLWNSPLHF.

The gene calls are TRBV7-2 and TRBJ1-3; the TCRdb call, TRBD1, lacks DNA for checking. The germline V gene encodes CDR1 SGHTA and CDR2 FQGNSA. This CDR3 is built from 17 residues. The CDR3 sequence is CASSLGDRPSSGNTIYF.

The chain recombines TRBV7-2 with TRBJ1-3. Germline CDR1 is SGHTA and CDR2 is FQGNSA. CDR3 length equals 16 residues. The CDR3 protein is CASSLRGQGSGNTIYF.

The V call is TRBV24-1, the J call TRBJ2-3; TCRdb picks TRBD1, but there is no DNA to check that call. Germline V gene sequence: CDR1 KGHDR, CDR2 SFDVKD. The CDR3 loop spans 17 amino acids. CDR3 residues: CATSDRGTGKGRDTQYF.